Presented here are 25 T cell receptor beta chains from one specimen sequenced in a study of blood T cell repertoires in COVID-19. Only in-frame clones appear in the TCRdb table, and some are missing; sequencing was by immunoSEQ multiplex PCR. The data contain some 520,000 clones, about 91% of them seen just once; the ten biggest clones take up about 0.91%. Sample: peripheral blood. The receptors derive from a man between 18 and 29 years old with COVID-19, enrolled during active disease.

The J gene is TRBJ2-1, the V gene TRBV10-1; possible D gene TRBD2, 6 bases. The germline V gene has CDR1 WNHNN and CDR2 SYGVQD (reference sequence). The CDR3 is made up of 14 amino acids. V lost 6 bases and J lost 10, with 19 bases in between. CDR3 sequence: CASSDSWREGEQFF. CDR3 bases: TGCGCCAGCAGCGACTCCTGGCGGGAAGGGGAGCAGTTCTTC.

J is TRBJ2-1 and V is TRBV12-5; 8 nucleotides align to TRBD1. Trimming cost V 7 bases and J 6 bases; bases outside gene matches: 14. Looked up from germline, CDR1 is LGHNT and CDR2 is FRNRAP. The CDR3 sequence is 16 residues long. CDR3 coding DNA: TGTGCTAGTGCCCCACCCCGGACAGGGAAAGGCAATGAGCAGTTCTTC. It codes for CASAPPRTGKGNEQFF. Full variable domain (remainder filled in from reference TRBV12-5 and TRBJ2-1): DARVTQTPRHKVTEMGQEVTMRCQPILGHNTVFWYRQTMMQGLELLAYFRNRAPLDDSGMPKDRFSAEMPDATLATLKIQPSEPRDSAVYFCASAPPRTGKGNEQFFGPGTRLTVL.

The chain recombines TRBV2 with TRBJ2-5; TRBD2 matches 9 bases. Germline CDR1 is SNHLY and CDR2 is FYNNEI. The V and J ends lost 7 bases and 2 bases, in that order; junction bases with no gene match: 2. The CDR3 has 13 amino acids. The CDR3 loop is CASTSGVQETQYF. The CDR3 DNA follows: TGTGCCAGCACTAGCGGGGTTCAAGAGACCCAGTACTTC. Variable domain in full (rest from reference TRBV2 and TRBJ2-5): EPEVTQTPSHQVTQMGQEVILRCVPISNHLYFYWYRQILGQKVEFLVSFYNNEISEKSEIFDDQFSVERPDGSNFTLKIRSTKLEDSAMYFCASTSGVQETQYFGPGTRLLVL.

The chain recombines TRBV30 with TRBJ2-3; perhaps TRBD1 as D (5 bases). With 2 bases removed from V and 1 base from J, the gap between germline ends came to 22 bases. The CDR3 spans 18 residues. The V gene's germline CDR1 is GTSNPN and CDR2 SVGIG (reference sequence). The CDR3 loop is CAWSTARTRPSGTDTQYF. The CDR3 coding sequence is TGTGCCTGGAGTACAGCCCGGACACGTCCCTCGGGCACAGATACGCAGTATTTT.

V gene TRBV7-9 combines with J gene TRBJ1-1, with D tentatively TRBD1 (5 bases). CDR1 is SEHNR and CDR2 is FQNEAQ in the germline V gene (reference sequence). The CDR3 is 15 residues long. V was trimmed by 0 bases and J by 5 bases, leaving 13 bases between them. The CDR3 protein is CASSLAHGGRTEAFF. The CDR3 DNA reads TGTGCCAGCAGCTTAGCGCACGGGGGGAGGACTGAAGCTTTCTTT.

The chain joins TRBV7-8 to TRBJ2-3, with 8 bases identical to TRBD1. The CDR3 covers 15 residues. CDR1 and CDR2 (germline): SGHVS, FQNEAQ. Germline trimming cut 5 bases from V and 0 bases from J; bases unmatched to any gene: 4. The CDR3 DNA reads as TGTGCCAGCAGCCTGGACAGGGTTAGCACAGATACGCAGTATTTT. Translated, it gives CASSLDRVSTDTQYF.

This chain connects TRBV21-1 to TRBJ1-3; whether TRBD1, the table's D call, matches the DNA was not checked. TRBV21-1 is classified as a pseudogene. The CDR3 extends over 17 amino acids. The CDR3 sequence: CASSKRQGPFSGNTIYF. In nucleotides, the CDR3 is TGTGCCAGCAGCAAACGACAGGGACCGTTCTCTGGAAACACCATATATTTT.

The gene calls are TRBV19 and TRBJ2-3; the D gene is possibly TRBD2 (5 bases). Between the trimmed V and J ends, which lost 1 base and 5 bases, there was a span of 13 bases. CDR3 length: 15 residues. CDR1 is LNHDA, CDR2 SQIVND, per germline (reference sequence). This CDR3 is CASSIAGEGVDTQYF. The CDR3 DNA sequence: TGTGCCAGTAGTATAGCCGGGGAAGGTGTAGATACGCAGTATTTT.

The chain is built from TRBV5-1 and TRBJ2-3, with 10 bases aligning to TRBD1. CDR1 and CDR2 from the germline V gene are SGHRS and YFSETQ. The CDR3 has 16 residues. With V trimmed by 0 bases and J by 2 bases, 3 bases remained unmatched. The DNA for the CDR3 is TGCGCCAGCAGCTTGGGGGGGACAGGGGCCACAGATACGCAGTATTTT. It specifies CASSLGGTGATDTQYF.

This clone has just one count. The chain is built from TRBV29-1 and TRBJ1-1; D is uncertain. Trimming stripped 0 bases from V and 10 bases from J, with 12 bases between. Germline V gene sequence: CDR1 SQVTM, CDR2 ANQGSEA. The CDR3 covers 12 residues. The chain's CDR3 is CSVEDERTLAFF. The CDR3 bases are TGCAGCGTTGAAGATGAAAGAACATTAGCTTTCTTT.

The chain uses TRBV7-6 and TRBJ2-7; D is perhaps TRBD2 (6 bases). Trimming removed 5 bases at V and 10 bases at J, with 24 bases between. CDR1 is SGHVS and CDR2 is FNYEAQ in the germline V gene. This CDR3 comprises 15 residues. This chain's CDR3 is CASSPLDGSGSRQYF. In nucleotides, the CDR3 is TGTGCCAGCAGCCCCCTTGACGGGAGTGGAAGCCGACAGTACTTC.

The rearrangement joins TRBV19 to TRBJ2-5; 13 positions match TRBD2. With 1 base clipped from V and 1 base from J, the junction kept 3 bases outside the gene matches. CDR1 LNHDA and CDR2 SQIVND come from the germline V gene (reference sequence). The CDR3 extends over 17 amino acids. CDR3 protein: CASSIGGLAGSQETQYF. The CDR3 DNA is TGTGCCAGTAGTATAGGGGGACTAGCGGGGTCCCAAGAGACCCAGTACTTC. The whole variable domain, remainder taken from reference TRBV19 and TRBJ2-5, is DGGITQSPKYLFRKEGQNVTLSCEQNLNHDAMYWYRQDPGQGLRLIYYSQIVNDFQKGDIAEGYSVSREKKESFPLTVTSAQKNPTAFYLCASSIGGLAGSQETQYFGPGTRLLVL.

The CDR3 sequence: CASSIDRSGEQYF. CDR3 in DNA: TGTGCCAGTAGTATAGATAGGTCGGGGGAGCAGTACTTC. The chain uses TRBV19 and TRBJ2-7; TRBD2 might be the D (5 bases). The germline V and J ends were trimmed by 0 bases and 7 bases, with 10 bases remaining between them. The germline gives CDR1 LNHDA, CDR2 SQIVND (reference sequence). The CDR3 runs to 13 residues. The full variable domain, with the rest looked up from reference TRBV19 and TRBJ2-7, is DGGITQSPKYLFRKEGQNVTLSCEQNLNHDAMYWYRQDPGQGLRLIYYSQIVNDFQKGDIAEGYSVSREKKESFPLTVTSAQKNPTAFYLCASSIDRSGEQYFGPGTRLTVT.

The chain employs TRBV3-1 (or the pseudogene TRBV3-2) and TRBJ1-1; 7 positions match TRBD1. With 5 bases clipped from V and 2 bases from J, the junction kept 8 bases outside the gene matches. Germline values: CDR1 LGHDT, CDR2 YNNKEL (reference sequence). This CDR3 region has 15 residues. CDR3: CASSTTTGLNTEAFF. CDR3 DNA sequence: TGTGCCAGCAGCACCACGACAGGGCTCAACACTGAAGCTTTCTTT.

In regard to this clone: One junction end disagrees with the germline gene, perhaps due to a read error. This rearrangement joins TRBV6-5 to TRBJ1-3, with a tentative D call TRBD1 (6 bases). Germline V CDR1 and CDR2: MNHEY, SVGAGI. The CDR3 spans 15 residues. CDR3 sequence reads: CASSDSWGLGNTIYF. CDR3 DNA: TGTGCCAGCAGTGACTCATGGGGGCTCGGTAACACCATATATTTT.

V usage is TRBV21-1 and J usage is TRBJ2-1; the listed D gene, TRBD2, was not tested against the DNA. TRBV21-1 is noted as a pseudogene. The length of the CDR3 is 16 residues. The CDR3: CASHTGSPQSILCQFF. CDR3 bases: TGTGCCAGCCATACGGGGTCACCCCAGTCGATATTGTGTCAGTTCTTC.

The genes are TRBV7-3 and TRBJ1-4; perhaps TRBD1 as D (5 bases). Germline V gene lookup returns CDR1 SGHTA and CDR2 FQGTGA. Deletions cut 1 base from V and 2 bases from J, with 14 bases between. There are 17 residues in the CDR3. CDR3 residues: CASSLKHTGSTNEKLFF. CDR3 sequence (DNA): TGTGCCAGCAGCTTAAAGCACACAGGTAGCACTAATGAAAAACTGTTTTTT.

This sequence joins TRBV6-1 and TRBJ2-1; D possibly corresponds to TRBD2 (5 bases). V was shortened by 0 bases and J by 9 bases, with 15 bases between the two germline ends. Germline V gives CDR1 MNHNS, CDR2 SASEGT. The CDR3 consists of 15 residues. CDR3 region: CASSEAVSGFVEQFF. The DNA of the CDR3 is TGTGCCAGCAGTGAAGCGGTGTCGGGGTTCGTTGAGCAGTTCTTC.

This clone was picked up one time. The rearrangement links TRBV30 to TRBJ1-1; 8 positions agree with TRBD1. Germline-derived CDR1 and CDR2 are GTSNPN and SVGIG (reference sequence). The CDR3 is 14 residues long. V trimming: 2 bases; J trimming: 1 base; junction bases outside the gene matches: 3. CDR3 residues: CAWSSGTGNTEAFF. For the CDR3, the DNA is TGTGCCTGGAGTTCCGGGACAGGGAACACTGAAGCTTTCTTT.

This clone was counted many times. The chain couples TRBV5-1 to TRBJ2-4, with 9 bases fitting TRBD1. The junction had 16 bases not matched to a gene; V was cut back by 4 bases and J by 8 bases. Germline CDR1 reads SGHRS; CDR2 reads YFSETQ. The CDR3 runs to 17 residues. CDR3 sequence reads: CASSLLTGQGGHDIQYF. As DNA, the CDR3 is TGCGCCAGCAGCCTCCTGACGGGACAGGGTGGTCATGACATTCAGTACTTC.

This rearrangement joins TRBV19 to TRBJ1-2; TRBD1 matches 7 bases. Germline loops: CDR1 LNHDA, CDR2 SQIVND (reference sequence). The V gene end was trimmed by 10 bases and the J gene end by 4 bases; junction bases not matched to a gene: 6. The CDR3 runs to 12 residues. CDR3 region: CATTTGPYGYTF. For the CDR3, the DNA is TGTGCCACTACGACAGGGCCCTATGGCTACACCTTC.

This clone appeared many times. This chain links TRBV2 with TRBJ2-1; TRBD2 matches at 11 bases. CDR1 is SNHLY and CDR2 is FYNNEI in the germline V gene. Trimming removed 6 bases from V and 4 bases from J; junction bases left unmatched: 14. CDR3 length: 18 amino acids. In DNA, the CDR3 is TGTGCCAGCAGGGTGACTAGCGGGATAGATCCGGGGTACAATGAGCAGTTCTTC. Translation: CASRVTSGIDPGYNEQFF.

V gene TRBV7-6 combines with J gene TRBJ1-1, with D tentatively TRBD1 (5 bases). The CDR3 is 13 amino acids. Germline assignment: CDR1 SGHVS and CDR2 FNYEAQ. Trimming took 3 bases from V and 6 from J, leaving 11 bases between them. CDR3 sequence (DNA): TGTGCCAGCAGCTTTGACAGCGAGGCTGAAGCTTTCTTT. Amino acid sequence: CASSFDSEAEAFF.

The chain carries TRBV6-1 and TRBJ2-1; D is ambiguous. V was trimmed by 2 bases and J by 14 bases, leaving 13 bases between them. This CDR3 comprises 12 residues. CDR1 is MNHNS, CDR2 SASEGT, per germline. The CDR3 DNA reads as TGTGCCAGCAGTGAAACACAGTTTATAGAGTTCTTC. It encodes CASSETQFIEFF.

The chain carries TRBV7-2 and TRBJ2-7; 9 nucleotides align to TRBD2. This CDR3 comprises 15 residues. V trimming: 3 bases; J trimming: 4 bases; junction bases outside the gene matches: 7. Looked up from germline, CDR1 is SGHTA and CDR2 is FQGNSA. CDR3 sequence: CASSLGSGGPYEQYF. The CDR3 DNA reads as TGTGCCAGCAGCTTGGGTAGCGGGGGACCATACGAGCAGTACTTC.